This passage covers 17 T cell receptor beta chains from one sample sequenced in a study of T cells in Graves' hyperthyroidism and ophthalmopathy. RNA transcripts served as the template for amplifying TCR beta CDR3 regions. The TCR CDR3 was amplified in a first-round RT-PCR using the HTBI primer set. MiXCR, applied by TCRdb to the multiplex PCR reads, yields one record per CDR3 protein. Here the sample spans around 300,000 distinct CDR3 sequences, roughly 20% being singletons. The sequenced sample was blood. The source is a man aged 25 to 40 with Graves' ophthalmopathy.

This clonotype was counted between two and nine times. The chain joins TRBV20-1 to TRBJ1-1; D unclear. CDR1 and CDR2 (germline): DFQATT, SNEGSKA (reference sequence). V was cut by 6 bases and J by 4 bases, with 12 bases left in between. This CDR3 has 12 amino acids. DNA for the CDR3: TGCAGTGCGGTCCGGGTAGGCACTGAAGCTTTCTTT. It encodes CSAVRVGTEAFF.

V and J are TRBV6-2 or TRBV6-3 and TRBJ2-1; TRBD2 matches 8 bases. The CDR3 is 15 amino acids. CDR1 is MNHEY, CDR2 SVGEGT, per germline. The trim removed 4 bases at V and 6 bases at J, leaving 8 bases unmatched. The CDR3 sequence is CASSSNPGGGNEQFF. CDR3 DNA sequence: TGTGCCAGCAGTTCGAATCCCGGGGGGGGCAATGAGCAGTTCTTC.

The V gene is TRBV24-1, the J gene TRBJ1-2; D might be TRBD1 (6 bases). The CDR3 runs to 13 residues. Trimming took 6 bases from V and 3 from J, leaving 10 bases between them. In germline, CDR1 is KGHDR, CDR2 SFDVKD. The CDR3 sequence is CATSRGQDYGYTF. CDR3 DNA: TGTGCCACCAGTCGGGGGCAGGACTATGGCTACACCTTC.

The rearrangement links TRBV19 to TRBJ2-5, with TRBD2 identical over 7 bases. Germline-derived CDR1 and CDR2 are LNHDA and SQIVND (reference sequence). The CDR3 is made up of 13 amino acids. Losses at the gene ends were 3 bases for V and 2 bases for J; bases not matched to a gene: 0. The CDR3 protein is CASSMGGQETQYF. CDR3 nucleotide sequence: TGTGCCAGTAGTATGGGGGGGCAAGAGACCCAGTACTTC.

The chain carries TRBV12-5 and TRBJ2-2; 9 nucleotides agree with TRBD2. Germline CDR1 and CDR2: LGHNT and FRNRAP. V lost 0 bases and J lost 3; bases outside the gene matches: 11. The CDR3 runs 19 residues. This chain's CDR3 is CASGLVVWREGLDTGELFF. The CDR3 DNA sequence: TGTGCTAGTGGTTTGGTAGTCTGGCGGGAGGGCCTCGACACCGGGGAGCTGTTTTTT.

In nucleotides, the CDR3 is TGTGCCAGCAGTTACGGACCGGGACTAGCCCTTAGCACAGATACGCAGTATTTT. It translates to CASSYGPGLALSTDTQYF. The rearrangement joins TRBV6-5 to TRBJ2-3; TRBD2 agrees at 9 bases. There are 18 residues in the CDR3. Germline V lookup: CDR1 MNHEY, CDR2 SVGAGI. Germline trimming cut 2 bases from V and 0 bases from J; bases unmatched to any gene: 9.

This clonotype was seen more than once but under ten times. The rearrangement links TRBV20-1 to TRBJ1-4; weak D call: TRBD1 (5 bases). V lost 0 bases and J lost 4, with 18 bases in between. Germline V gives CDR1 DFQATT, CDR2 SNEGSKA (reference sequence). The CDR3 consists of 17 residues. The DNA of the CDR3 is TGCAGTGCTAGAGATCCCCGACGCAATGGGGGTAATGAAAAACTGTTTTTT. It specifies CSARDPRRNGGNEKLFF.

This clonotype was seen a handful of times. The chain carries TRBV6-1 and TRBJ1-1, with a possible D match to TRBD1 (5 bases). Germline CDR1 reads MNHNS; CDR2 reads SASEGT. The ends were cut back, 6 bases at V and 1 base at J, with 18 bases in the middle. The CDR3 covers 16 residues. The CDR3 region has the DNA TGTGCCAGCAGGATTCGAGGACAAACCGGGAACACTGAAGCTTTCTTT. Its translation: CASRIRGQTGNTEAFF.

This clonotype was seen ten or more times. The CDR3, as DNA: TGTGCCAGCAGTTTTCTAAGGGACGGCAAGCAGTTCTTC. It is translated as CASSFLRDGKQFF. The chain recombines TRBV28 with TRBJ2-1; D tentatively reads TRBD1 or TRBD2 (5 bases each). The V gene's germline CDR1 is MDHEN and CDR2 SYDVKM. This CDR3 has 13 residues. V was clipped by 3 bases and J by 11 bases, with 14 bases between them.

In this sample, this clonotype turned up many times. The rearrangement uses TRBV3-1 and TRBJ2-1; TRBD2 is a possible D gene (6 bases). With 5 bases removed from V and 3 bases from J, the gap between germline ends came to 11 bases. The CDR3 runs to 14 residues. Germline lookup yields CDR1 LGHDT and CDR2 YNNKEL (reference sequence). CDR3 amino acids: CASSARLVYNEQFF. The CDR3 coding sequence is TGTGCCAGCAGCGCACGACTAGTCTACAATGAGCAGTTCTTC.

This clonotype was picked up many times. The chain is built from TRBV2 and TRBJ1-1; D is perhaps TRBD1 (6 bases). The germline V and J ends were trimmed by 6 bases and 0 bases, with 11 bases remaining between them. The CDR3 has 14 residues. Germline-derived CDR1 and CDR2 are SNHLY and FYNNEI. CDR3 residues: CASRAGELNTEAFF. The CDR3 bases are TGTGCCAGCAGGGCAGGGGAACTGAACACTGAAGCTTTCTTT.

The sample holds a few counts of this clonotype. This rearrangement joins TRBV11-2 to TRBJ1-5; tentative D call: TRBD1 (6 bases). Germline-derived CDR1 and CDR2 are SGHAT and FQNNGV. CDR3 length equals 15 residues. The V gene lost 2 bases and the J gene lost 1 base, with 9 bases spanning the gap. CDR3 DNA sequence: TGTGCCAGCAGCTTAACAGGGACGAGCAATCAGCCCCAGCATTTT. Protein sequence: CASSLTGTSNQPQHF.

This clonotype was detected only a few times. The rearrangement joins TRBV3-1 to TRBJ2-1, with 7 bases fitting TRBD2. V shed 6 bases and J 4 bases; nucleotides not matched to a gene: 9. In germline, CDR1 is LGHDT, CDR2 YNNKEL (reference sequence). The CDR3 runs to 15 residues. CDR3 DNA sequence: TGTGCCAGCAGAGCTCCGGGACTACCTTACAATGAGCAGTTCTTC. This encodes CASRAPGLPYNEQFF.

The sample holds many counts of this clonotype. The chain joins TRBV24-1 to TRBJ2-5; weak D call: TRBD1 (6 bases). The CDR3 runs to 15 residues. Germline V CDR1 and CDR2: KGHDR, SFDVKD. V lost 4 bases, J lost 3 bases, and 14 bases lay in between. In DNA, the CDR3 is TGTGCCACCAGTGACCCGACAGGTACGAAAGAGACCCAGTACTTC. It is translated as CATSDPTGTKETQYF.

The chain couples TRBV10-3 to TRBJ1-5; no reliable D call. Germline V CDR1 and CDR2: ENHRY, SYGVKD. This CDR3 spans 15 amino acids. Trimming removed 0 bases at V and 1 base at J, with 7 bases between. The CDR3 loop reads CAISESGSSNQPQHF. CDR3 DNA: TGTGCCATCAGTGAGTCCGGCAGCAGCAATCAGCCCCAGCATTTT.

Points on this clonotype: At one end the junction does not follow the germline gene, possibly because of a read error. J is TRBJ2-3 and V is TRBV7-7, with no clear D. Germline V CDR1 and CDR2: SSHAT, FNYEAQ (reference sequence). CDR3 length equals 14 residues. The DNA of the CDR3 is TGTGCTAGCAGCCCATACAACGCCGACGGTACGCAGTATTTT. This gives the protein CASSPYNADGTQYF.

The sample holds a few counts of this clonotype. V usage is TRBV11-2 and J usage is TRBJ2-2, with 9 bases identical to TRBD2. Germline CDR1 SGHAT, CDR2 FQNNGV. There are 18 residues in the CDR3. Unmatched junction bases numbered 8, after V lost 0 bases and J lost 3 bases. CDR3 protein: CASSLEGGTSMDTGELFF. The CDR3 region has the DNA TGTGCCAGCAGCTTAGAAGGTGGGACTAGCATGGACACCGGGGAGCTGTTTTTT.